This TCR beta chain stems from a study of shared clonotypes between healthy human individuals. The protocol was immunoSEQ multiplex PCR, while the TCRdb copy is restricted to in-frame clones and leaves out a portion. The table shows 1.4 million to 1.5 million clones, with around 97% occurring only once. The receptor was derived from a man aged 25-40 years in good health. The sequenced material came from naive CD4+ T cells sorted from blood. The subset was: CD45RA+ positively selected.

CDR3 bases: TGTGCCAGCAGAGGGACTCGAGAGGCCCTCTACGAGCAGTACTTC. Translation gives CASRGTREALYEQYF. The V call is TRBV27, the J call TRBJ2-7, with D possibly TRBD2 on 6 matching bases. Trimming stripped 6 bases from V and 3 bases from J, with 18 bases between. CDR1 and CDR2 from the germline V gene are MNHEY and SMNVEV (reference sequence). The CDR3 is made up of 15 amino acids.